This T cell receptor beta chain appears in the sequencing data of a study of CD8 T cells in ankylosing spondylitis. Findings and caveats of the study: Characteristic of ankylosing spondylitis blood, it appeared, was a TCR beta motif comprising several highly homologous variants. Matched ankylosing spondylitis synovial fluid reportedly contained a significantly enriched population of disease-linked clones. A number of the motif variants had already been described in reactive arthritis synovial fluid and blood.

CDR1 SGHTA and CDR2 FQGTGA come from the germline V gene. CDR3 length: 18 amino acids. Trimming removed 5 bases from V and 0 bases from J, with 20 bases in between. One entry per CDR3 protein results from TCRdb running MiXCR on the 5' RACE reads. Here the sample spans some 150,000 distinct CDR3 sequences, around 45% being singletons. This clonotype was picked up a small number of times. No antigen is known for it. The V call is TRBV7-3, the J call TRBJ1-5; perhaps TRBD1 as D (6 bases). The sample was synovial fluid, either unsorted or a sorted T cell fraction (not recorded which). The TCR was taken from a male donor with ankylosing spondylitis. The CDR3 sequence: CASSSQRDTPFSNQPQHF. CDR3 sequence (DNA): TGTGCCAGCAGCAGCCAAAGGGACACCCCGTTTAGCAATCAGCCCCAGCATTTT.